The 30 T cell receptor beta chains reported below all come from one sample, sequenced in a study of T cell responses to AZD1222 COVID-19 vaccine (dated by TCRdb to the early 2020s). Library preparation used the immunoSEQ multiplex PCR assay. Sourced from immuneACCESS, this table was stored by TCRdb with only in-frame sequences that have V and J called. A share of the clones is absent; for the studies checked, an unresolved V gene accounts for under half, and the remainder has no known explanation. The table for this sample lists about 130,000 clones; around 90% of them were counted only once. The leading ten clones occupy 4.2% of the sample. Read against the paper, the sample's time point label means: baseline before first vaccination. The sample consisted of peripheral blood, taken on day 0 of AZD1222 vaccination. The receptors shown here come from an adult in good health.

This clone was observed once. This sequence joins TRBV10-3 and TRBJ1-5; maybe TRBD1 (5 bases). V lost 3 bases and J 0 bases, leaving 12 bases between the germline ends. CDR1 is ENHRY and CDR2 is SYGVKD in the germline V gene. The CDR3 extends over 16 amino acids. CDR3 loop: CAISDALGGSNQPQHF. The CDR3 DNA is TGTGCCATCAGTGATGCCCTCGGGGGTAGCAATCAGCCCCAGCATTTT.

The rearrangement joins TRBV27 to TRBJ1-2; the D is unclear. V was shortened by 5 bases and J by 1 base, with 8 bases between the two germline ends. From germline, CDR1 is MNHEY and CDR2 SMNVEV (reference sequence). There are 13 residues in the CDR3. CDR3 coding DNA: TGTGCCAGCAGTAAACGGATTAACTATGGCTACACCTTC. Residues: CASSKRINYGYTF.

The V gene is TRBV28, the J gene TRBJ1-2; no definite D call. Germline lookup yields CDR1 MDHEN and CDR2 SYDVKM. V lost 3 bases and J lost 5, with 7 bases in between. This CDR3 contains 12 residues. As DNA, the CDR3 is TGTGCCAGCAGTTTTCACGGATATGGCTACACCTTC. Translation: CASSFHGYGYTF.

This rearrangement joins TRBV6-2 or TRBV6-3 to TRBJ1-2; maybe TRBD1 (5 bases). The germline V gene encodes CDR1 MNHEY and CDR2 SVGEGT. Between the trimmed V and J ends, which lost 6 bases and 3 bases, there was a span of 8 bases. The CDR3 is made up of 12 amino acids. CDR3 sequence: CASSSGYYGYTF. CDR3 bases: TGTGCCAGCAGCTCAGGGTACTATGGCTACACCTTC.

This chain's CDR3 is CASSSRGGEGYTF. Written as DNA, the CDR3 is TGTGCCAGCAGCTCCCGGGGAGGGGAGGGCTACACCTTC. The V and J genes are TRBV7-3 and TRBJ1-2; the D gene is possibly TRBD1 (5 bases). V shed 4 bases and J shed 8 bases, with 14 bases lying between them. CDR3 length: 13 amino acids. Germline V gene data show CDR1 as SGHTA and CDR2 as FQGTGA.

The chain has TRBV19 and TRBJ1-2, with TRBD1 matching over 7 bases. Germline V CDR1 and CDR2: LNHDA, SQIVND (reference sequence). This CDR3 region has 13 residues. Trimming took 9 bases from V and 4 from J; bases not matched to a gene: 8. CDR3 nucleotide sequence: TGTGCCAGCATGAGGGGGCCGGTCTATGGCTACACCTTC. As protein: CASMRGPVYGYTF.

The count of this clone is one. This sequence joins TRBV7-3 and TRBJ2-2; D unclear. CDR1 is SGHTA, CDR2 FQGTGA, per germline. This CDR3 region has 13 residues. With 6 bases removed from V and 7 bases from J, the gap between germline ends came to 12 bases. The CDR3 nucleotides read TGTGCCAGCAGTCAGGACGTCGGCGGGGAGCTGTTTTTT. Residues: CASSQDVGGELFF.

The rearrangement joins TRBV4-1 to TRBJ2-7; D not certain. From germline, CDR1 is MGHRA and CDR2 YSYEKL. V lost 1 base to trimming and J lost 6 bases, with 19 bases between them. The CDR3 totals 16 residues. The CDR3 DNA sequence: TGCGCCAGCAGCCAAGCCGTGGGCACGGGTCTTGGCGAGCAGTACTTC. Residues: CASSQAVGTGLGEQYF.

The V gene is TRBV6-1, the J gene TRBJ2-1; 7 positions agree with TRBD2. The CDR3 has 15 amino acids. The germline CDR1 and CDR2 sequences are MNHNS and SASEGT. V was pared by 2 bases and J by 7 bases, with 8 bases of the junction left unmatched. CDR3 sequence reads: CASSEPWGGRNEQFF. The CDR3 coding sequence is TGTGCCAGCAGTGAACCTTGGGGGGGGAGGAATGAGCAGTTCTTC.

V is TRBV30 and J is TRBJ1-1; D unresolved. Germline assignment: CDR1 GTSNPN and CDR2 SVGIG (reference sequence). Trimming removed 4 bases at V and 0 bases at J, with 12 bases between. This CDR3 comprises 14 residues. Written as DNA, the CDR3 is TGTGCCTGGACCGGGATCCTAGTGAACACTGAAGCTTTCTTT. Translating gives CAWTGILVNTEAFF. The full variable domain, its missing parts supplied by reference TRBV30 and TRBJ1-1, is SQTIHQWPATLVQPVGSPLSLECTVEGTSNPNLYWYRQAAGRGLQLLFYSVGIGQISSEVPQNLSASRPQDRQFILSSKKLLLSDSGFYLCAWTGILVNTEAFFGQGTRLTVV.

The DNA for the CDR3 is TGTGCCAGCACGCAGGGTAACAGCAATCAGCCCCAGCATTTT. Translation: CASTQGNSNQPQHF. The chain is built from TRBV2 and TRBJ1-5, with TRBD1 as a possible D gene (5 bases). Trimming shortened V by 7 bases and J by 1 base, and 11 bases separated the two germline ends. Germline V lookup: CDR1 SNHLY, CDR2 FYNNEI. The CDR3 sequence is 14 residues long.

This rearrangement joins TRBV29-1 to TRBJ2-7; D gene ambiguous. V shed 7 bases and J shed 3 bases, with 13 bases lying between them. CDR3 length equals 12 residues. CDR1 and CDR2 from the germline V gene are SQVTM and ANQGSEA. The CDR3 loop reads CSAAAGNYEQYF. CDR3 sequence (DNA): TGCAGCGCCGCCGCCGGAAACTACGAGCAGTACTTC.

The rearrangement uses TRBV28 and TRBJ2-1, with D hard to call. The CDR3 has 15 residues. Between the trimmed V and J ends, which lost 3 bases and 1 base, there was a span of 10 bases. Germline CDR1 reads MDHEN; CDR2 reads SYDVKM. The CDR3 DNA is TGTGCCAGCAGTTTCACCAAAGTGTCCTACAATGAGCAGTTCTTC. Its translation: CASSFTKVSYNEQFF.

The chain is built from TRBV5-1 and TRBJ2-7, with 8 bases identical to TRBD1. The germline V gene has CDR1 SGHRS and CDR2 YFSETQ. The CDR3 runs 14 residues. The J segment lost 7 bases and the V segment lost 4 bases, leaving 10 bases of the junction unmatched. CDR3 DNA: TGCGCCAGCAGCCCCGACAGGGGAAGCTGGGAGCAGTACTTC. This sequence encodes CASSPDRGSWEQYF. Full variable domain (outside the CDR3, taken from reference TRBV5-1 and TRBJ2-7): KAGVTQTPRYLIKTRGQQVTLSCSPISGHRSVSWYQQTPGQGLQFLFEYFSETQRNKGNFPGRFSGRQFSNSRSEMNVSTLELGDSALYLCASSPDRGSWEQYFGPGTRLTVT.

CDR3 residues: CATSDLRDRGVGPQHF. Here the CDR3 DNA reads TGTGCCACCAGTGATTTGAGGGACAGGGGGGTTGGGCCCCAGCATTTT. The chain links TRBV24-1 to TRBJ1-5, with TRBD1 identical over 11 bases. Germline V gene data show CDR1 as KGHDR and CDR2 as SFDVKD. The CDR3 covers 16 residues. V shed 0 bases, J shed 9 bases, and the junction held 6 bases outside the gene matches.

This clone was found a few times. V and J are TRBV6-5 and TRBJ1-2; D is undetermined. This CDR3 is built from 13 residues. Germline CDR1 is MNHEY and CDR2 is SVGAGI. Trimming removed 6 bases at V and 2 bases at J, with 10 bases between. The CDR3 sequence: CASSGRRNYGYTF. For the CDR3, the DNA is TGTGCCAGCAGCGGGAGGAGAAACTATGGCTACACCTTC.

This clone has a single count. The V and J genes are TRBV5-4 and TRBJ1-3, with D unclear. Germline CDR1 reads SGHNT; CDR2 reads YYREEE (reference sequence). CDR3 length equals 15 residues. Trimming took 0 bases from V and 4 from J, leaving 11 bases between them. CDR3 bases: TGTGCCAGCAGCTTGGCCCAGTCGGGCGGAAACACCATATATTTT. Amino acids: CASSLAQSGGNTIYF.

The rearrangement uses TRBV3-1 (or the pseudogene TRBV3-2) and TRBJ1-5, with 10 nucleotides matching TRBD1. There are 13 residues in the CDR3. Germline trimming cut 4 bases from V and 6 bases from J; bases unmatched to any gene: 0. Germline V lookup: CDR1 LGHDT, CDR2 YNNKEL (reference sequence). For the CDR3, the DNA is TGTGCCAGCAGCCGGACAGGGGGTCAGCCCCAGCATTTT. Translation gives CASSRTGGQPQHF.

V is TRBV27 and J is TRBJ1-1; no clear D. The V gene lost 6 bases and the J gene lost 1 base, with 15 bases spanning the gap. This CDR3 is 15 amino acids long. Germline values: CDR1 MNHEY, CDR2 SMNVEV (reference sequence). CDR3 nucleotide sequence: TGTGCCAGCAGCTCGATTTCCAGATCGAACACTGAAGCTTTCTTT. It specifies CASSSISRSNTEAFF.

The gene calls are TRBV2 and TRBJ1-5; no reliable D call. The CDR3 is 13 residues long. The V end lost 4 bases, the J end lost 3 bases, and 7 bases lay between the germline ends. Germline CDR1 SNHLY, CDR2 FYNNEI. In DNA, the CDR3 is TGTGCCAGCAGTGGGCAACCCAATCAGCCCCAGCATTTT. Amino acid sequence: CASSGQPNQPQHF.

This clone was recorded only once. The rearrangement joins TRBV5-1 to TRBJ1-6, with 10 bases matching TRBD1. V was clipped by 4 bases and J by 10 bases; unmatched bases: 5. This CDR3 is 14 amino acids long. The germline CDR1 and CDR2 sequences are SGHRS and YFSETQ. The CDR3, as DNA: TGCGCCAGCAGCGTGACAGGGGGCGGATCACCCCTCCACTTT. Amino acids: CASSVTGGGSPLHF.

The rearrangement links TRBV5-1 to TRBJ2-6; the match to TRBD1 covers 11 bases. Germline V CDR1 and CDR2: SGHRS, YFSETQ. The V gene end was trimmed by 5 bases and the J gene end by 0 bases; junction bases not matched to a gene: 7. There are 18 residues in the CDR3. This CDR3 reads CASRPPGTGGSGANVLTF. CDR3 bases: TGCGCCAGCAGGCCGCCCGGGACAGGGGGCTCTGGGGCCAACGTCCTGACTTTC.

J is TRBJ2-7 and V is TRBV9, with 11 bases matching TRBD1. V lost 0 bases to trimming and J lost 4 bases; unmatched junction nucleotides: 9. The CDR3 totals 17 residues. Germline CDR1 and CDR2: SGDLS and YYNGEE. CDR3 loop: CASSVDGQGAKRYEQYF. CDR3 nucleotides: TGTGCCAGCAGCGTAGATGGACAGGGGGCGAAAAGGTACGAGCAGTACTTC.

The chain uses TRBV29-1 and TRBJ2-2; D perhaps matches TRBD2 (5 bases). The V and J ends lost 2 bases and 1 base respectively, with 11 bases between them. This CDR3 region has 15 residues. CDR1 and CDR2 from the germline V gene are SQVTM and ANQGSEA. The CDR3 bases are TGCAGCGTTGAAAGGGCCGGGGTGAACACCGGGGAGCTGTTTTTT. Protein sequence: CSVERAGVNTGELFF.

This rearrangement joins TRBV5-1 to TRBJ2-1, with 9 bases aligning to TRBD1. There are 15 residues in the CDR3. With V trimmed by 4 bases and J by 0 bases, 2 bases remained unmatched. Germline values: CDR1 SGHRS, CDR2 YFSETQ. The CDR3 protein is CASSLGQGSYNEQFF. CDR3 DNA: TGCGCCAGCAGCCTGGGACAGGGCTCCTACAATGAGCAGTTCTTC.

CDR3 region: CASSSSGTTQYF. The CDR3 DNA is TGTGCCAGCAGTTCTTCCGGGACTACGCAGTACTTC. The V call is TRBV6-5, the J call TRBJ2-7; TRBD2 matches 7 bases. CDR1 and CDR2 (germline): MNHEY, SVGAGI. V was pared by 4 bases and J by 9 bases, with 6 bases of the junction left unmatched. This CDR3 has 12 amino acids.

The CDR3 bases are TGTGCCAGCAGTTTTCCTTTGGGCCAAACATATGGCTACACCTTC. It yields the protein CASSFPLGQTYGYTF. J is TRBJ1-2 and V is TRBV28; no clear D. Trimming removed 3 bases from V and 5 bases from J, with 16 bases in between. Looked up from germline, CDR1 is MDHEN and CDR2 is SYDVKM. This CDR3 spans 15 amino acids.

The chain has TRBV27 and TRBJ1-1; D is undetermined. The CDR3 runs 15 residues. The V gene lost 2 bases and the J gene lost 7 bases, with 17 bases spanning the gap. CDR1 is MNHEY and CDR2 is SMNVEV in the germline V gene (reference sequence). The CDR3 loop is CASSLVYSGAGEAFF. CDR3 DNA sequence: TGTGCCAGCAGTTTAGTGTATTCCGGCGCGGGTGAAGCTTTCTTT.

The J gene is TRBJ2-2, the V gene TRBV5-1, with 9 bases lining up with TRBD2. Germline values: CDR1 SGHRS, CDR2 YFSETQ. Germline trimming cut 6 bases from V and 3 bases from J; bases unmatched to any gene: 6. This CDR3 spans 15 amino acids. The CDR3 DNA reads TGCGCCAGCACCTATCGGACTAGCGACACCGGGGAGCTGTTTTTT. The encoded protein is CASTYRTSDTGELFF.

This rearrangement joins TRBV5-6 to TRBJ1-2; 7 nucleotides align to TRBD1. This CDR3 has 15 residues. Trimming at V came to 2 bases and at J to 2 bases, leaving 6 bases not matched to a gene. Germline V gives CDR1 SGHDT, CDR2 YYEEEE. CDR3 nucleotide sequence: TGTGCCAGCAGCTTCCTGGACAGGATGAACTATGGCTACACCTTC. Translating it yields CASSFLDRMNYGYTF.